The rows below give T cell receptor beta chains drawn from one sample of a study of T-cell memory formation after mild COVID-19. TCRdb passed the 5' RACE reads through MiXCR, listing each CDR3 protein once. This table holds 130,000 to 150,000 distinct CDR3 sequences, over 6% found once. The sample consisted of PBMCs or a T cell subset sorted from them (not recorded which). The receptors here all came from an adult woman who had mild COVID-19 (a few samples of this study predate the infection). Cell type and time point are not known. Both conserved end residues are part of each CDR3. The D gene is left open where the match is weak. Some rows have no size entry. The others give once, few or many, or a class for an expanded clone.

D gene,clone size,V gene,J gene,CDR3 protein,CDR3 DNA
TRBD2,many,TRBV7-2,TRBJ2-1,CASSLDGLAYNEQFF,TGTGCCAGCAGCTTAGATGGACTAGCCTACAATGAGCAGTTCTTC
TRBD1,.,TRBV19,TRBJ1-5,CASSRRDRGGGQPQHF,TGTGCCAGTAGTCGACGGGACAGGGGAGGAGGTCAGCCCCAGCATTTT
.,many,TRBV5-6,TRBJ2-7,CASSPGTFKEQYF,TGTGCCAGCAGCCCCGGGACTTTCAAAGAGCAGTACTTC
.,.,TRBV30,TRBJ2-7,CAWRDVGPEQYF,TGTGCCTGGAGGGATGTTGGACCTGAGCAGTACTTC
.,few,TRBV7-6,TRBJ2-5,CASSARGQGETQYF,TGTGCCAGCAGCGCAAGGGGTCAGGGAGAGACCCAGTACTTC
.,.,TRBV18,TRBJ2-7,CASSPRRDRLYEQYF,TGTGCCAGCTCACCACGGCGGGACCGCCTCTACGAGCAGTACTTC
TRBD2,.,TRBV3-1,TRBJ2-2,CATGMLAATGELFF,TGTGCCACCGGTATGCTAGCGGCCACCGGGGAGCTGTTTTTT
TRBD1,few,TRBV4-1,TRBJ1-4,CASSPLQGQVNEKLFF,TGCGCCAGCAGCCCCCTTCAGGGACAGGTCAATGAAAAACTGTTTTTT
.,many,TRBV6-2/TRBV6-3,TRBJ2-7,CASSYSPSRAKGIYEQYF,TGTGCCAGCAGTTACAGCCCCTCGAGGGCAAAGGGGATATACGAGCAGTACTTC
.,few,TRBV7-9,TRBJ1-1,CASSLGLRQDEAFF,TGTGCCAGCAGCTTAGGTCTTCGGCAAGATGAAGCTTTCTTT
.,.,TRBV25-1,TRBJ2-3,CASSDLNRQYF,TGTGCCAGCAGTGACCTAAATAGGCAGTATTTT
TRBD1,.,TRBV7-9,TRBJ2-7,CASSARQGPYEQYF,TGTGCCAGCAGCGCACGACAGGGCCCCTACGAGCAGTACTTC
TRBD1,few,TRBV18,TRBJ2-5,CASSAGGRREETQYF,TGTGCCAGCTCAGCAGGGGGCCGGAGAGAGGAGACCCAGTACTTC
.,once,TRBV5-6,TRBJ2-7,CASTYFDRTYEQYF,TGTGCCAGCACCTACTTTGACAGGACCTACGAGCAGTACTTC
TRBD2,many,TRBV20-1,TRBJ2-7,CSANRLAGGLDEQYF,TGCAGTGCTAACCGACTAGCGGGGGGGCTGGACGAGCAGTACTTC
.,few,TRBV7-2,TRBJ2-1,CASSLDWGKQFF,TGTGCCAGCAGCTTAGATTGGGGAAAGCAGTTCTTC
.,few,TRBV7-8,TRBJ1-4,CASSLQGDNEKLFF,TGTGCCAGCAGCTTACAGGGTGATAATGAAAAACTGTTTTTT
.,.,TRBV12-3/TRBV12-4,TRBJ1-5,CASSLRQIGYSNQPQHF,TGTGCCAGCAGTTTGAGACAGATCGGGTATAGCAATCAGCCCCAGCATTTT
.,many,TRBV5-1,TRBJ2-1,CASTQLRAGTYNEQFF,TGCGCCAGCACTCAACTAAGGGCGGGGACCTACAATGAGCAGTTCTTC
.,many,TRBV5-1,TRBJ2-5,CASSLSTGTLQTQYF,TGCGCCAGCAGCTTGTCGACAGGCACTCTACAGACCCAGTACTTC
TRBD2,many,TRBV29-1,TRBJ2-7,CSVGGLSEQYF,TGCAGCGTTGGGGGACTATCCGAGCAGTACTTC
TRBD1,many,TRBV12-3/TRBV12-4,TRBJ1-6,CASTLDRGNSPLHF,TGTGCCAGCACACTTGACAGGGGTAATTCACCCCTCCACTTT
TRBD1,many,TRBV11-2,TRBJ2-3,CASSSSGPSGGTQYF,TGTGCCAGCAGCTCCTCGGGACCATCAGGGGGTACGCAGTATTTT
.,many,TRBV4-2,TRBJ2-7,CASSQATGLYEQYF,TGTGCCAGCAGCCAAGCTACGGGACTCTACGAGCAGTACTTC
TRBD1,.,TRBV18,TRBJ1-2,CASSPKGADGYTF,TGTGCCAGCTCACCAAAGGGGGCGGATGGCTACACCTTC
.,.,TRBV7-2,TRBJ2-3,CASAERTDTQYF,TGTGCCAGCGCCGAACGCACAGATACGCAGTATTTT
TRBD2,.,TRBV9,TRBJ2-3,CASSVGGYPDTQYF,TGTGCCAGCAGCGTCGGGGGGTACCCAGATACGCAGTATTTT
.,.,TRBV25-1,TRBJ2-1,CASAANQGGREQFF,TGTGCCAGCGCGGCCAATCAGGGGGGGCGTGAGCAGTTCTTC
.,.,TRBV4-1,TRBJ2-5,CASSRRSLGLQETQYF,TGCGCCAGCAGCCGAAGATCCCTGGGACTCCAAGAGACCCAGTACTTC
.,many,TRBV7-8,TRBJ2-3,CASSPLGPPPDTQYF,TGTGCCAGCAGCCCCCTAGGGCCCCCCCCAGATACGCAGTATTTT
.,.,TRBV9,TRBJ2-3,CASSAVVGSTDTQYF,TGTGCCAGCAGCGCGGTGGTGGGGAGCACAGATACGCAGTATTTT
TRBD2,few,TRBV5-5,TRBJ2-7,CASSLELRLAGGLYEQYF,TGTGCCAGCAGCTTGGAGTTGCGTCTAGCGGGGGGTCTATACGAGCAGTACTTC
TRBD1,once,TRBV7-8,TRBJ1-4,CASSPRDSRNEKLFF,TGTGCCAGCAGCCCCCGGGACAGTAGAAATGAAAAACTGTTTTTT
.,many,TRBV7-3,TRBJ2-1,CASSLSGANEQFF,TGTGCCAGCAGCTTAAGTGGAGCCAATGAGCAGTTCTTC
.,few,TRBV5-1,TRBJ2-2,CASSLDWSRENTGELFF,TGCGCCAGCAGCTTGGATTGGTCCAGGGAGAACACCGGGGAGCTGTTTTTT
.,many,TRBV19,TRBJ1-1,CATRGQPEAFF,TGTGCCACAAGAGGACAGCCTGAAGCTTTCTTT
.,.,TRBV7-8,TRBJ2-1,CASSLTAVSYNEQFF,TGTGCCAGCAGCTTAACGGCAGTTTCCTACAATGAGCAGTTCTTC
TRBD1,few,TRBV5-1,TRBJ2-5,CASSSTGGQETQYF,TGCGCCAGCAGCTCGACAGGGGGTCAAGAGACCCAGTACTTC
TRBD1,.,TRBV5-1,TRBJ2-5,CASSKGQGWETQYF,TGCGCCAGCAGCAAAGGACAGGGATGGGAGACCCAGTACTTC
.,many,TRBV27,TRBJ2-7,CPKGGSRHEQYF,TGCCCGAAGGGGGGCTCCCGGCACGAGCAGTACTTC
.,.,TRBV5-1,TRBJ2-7,CASSLVSGVSSYEQYF,TGCGCCAGCAGCTTGGTTAGCGGCGTTAGCTCCTACGAGCAGTACTTC
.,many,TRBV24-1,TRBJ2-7,CATSDSQTGRYEQYF,TGTGCCACCAGTGATTCTCAGACAGGGAGGTACGAGCAGTACTTC
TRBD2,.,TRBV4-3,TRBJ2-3,CASSQGSPGGTDTQYF,TGCGCCAGCAGCCAAGGAAGTCCGGGAGGTACAGATACGCAGTATTTT
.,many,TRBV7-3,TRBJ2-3,CASSPGGAVEGTDTQYF,TGTGCCAGCAGCCCCGGAGGGGCGGTTGAGGGCACAGATACGCAGTATTTT
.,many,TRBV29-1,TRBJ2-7,CSVGKMDGYEQYF,TGCAGCGTTGGGAAAATGGACGGCTACGAGCAGTACTTC
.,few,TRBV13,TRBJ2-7,CASSLGGGSSDEQYF,TGTGCCAGCAGCTTAGGAGGGGGATCATCGGACGAGCAGTACTTC
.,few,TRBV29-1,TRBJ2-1,CSVESRDTYNEQFF,TGCAGCGTTGAATCCCGCGATACCTACAATGAGCAGTTCTTC
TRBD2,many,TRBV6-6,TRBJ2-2,CASRRSGTSGGEANGELFF,TGTGCCAGCAGACGGTCCGGGACTAGCGGGGGGGAGGCGAACGGGGAGCTGTTTTTT
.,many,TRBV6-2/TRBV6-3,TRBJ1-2,CASSAGNWDGYTF,TGTGCCAGCAGTGCCGGGAATTGGGATGGCTACACCTTC
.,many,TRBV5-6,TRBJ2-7,CASSRGPAYEQYF,TGTGCCAGCAGCCGGGGCCCTGCCTACGAGCAGTACTTC
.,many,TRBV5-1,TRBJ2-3,CASRDRADPTDTQYF,TGCGCCAGCAGAGACCGGGCGGACCCCACAGATACGCAGTATTTT
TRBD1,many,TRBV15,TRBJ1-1,CATSSGQGTLLTNTEAFF,TGTGCCACCAGCAGCGGACAGGGGACTCTTCTGACGAACACTGAAGCTTTCTTT
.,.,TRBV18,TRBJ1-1,CASSLFRAPSGGEAFF,TGTGCCAGCTCACTGTTCAGGGCCCCCTCGGGGGGTGAAGCTTTCTTT
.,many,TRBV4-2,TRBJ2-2,CASSQAGGAGELFF,TGTGCCAGCAGCCAAGCCGGGGGCGCCGGGGAGCTGTTTTTT
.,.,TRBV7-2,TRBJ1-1,CASSPLQAGNTEAFF,TGTGCCAGCAGTCCCCTCCAGGCGGGAAACACTGAAGCTTTCTTT
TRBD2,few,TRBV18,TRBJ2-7,CASSSLAGKRSYEQYF,TGTGCCAGCTCATCTCTAGCGGGAAAACGTTCCTACGAGCAGTACTTC
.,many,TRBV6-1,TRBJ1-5,CASSIITGQPQHF,TGTGCCAGCAGTATTATAACGGGACAGCCCCAGCATTTT